This T cell receptor beta chain was documented in a study of response to subunit inactivated influenza vaccine. Worth noting for this clonotype: Antigen: not known.

V was pared by 3 bases and J by 4 bases, with 5 bases of the junction left unmatched. The CDR3 has 14 amino acids. The V gene's germline CDR1 is SGHRS and CDR2 YFSETQ. Each CDR3 protein gets one entry after TCRdb re-called the RT-PCR reads with MiXCR. This sample yields a few hundred thousand distinct CDR3 sequences, of which 21% are seen a single time; roughly 10% belongs to the top ten. Overall study findings and caveats: There was a suggestion from the authors that each seasonal influenza vaccination recruits few new T cells.

The sequence derives from a man in his fifties or sixties who received an inactivated influenza vaccine. The starting material was PBMCs from blood, obtained about 19 months after vaccination. The chain joins TRBV5-1 to TRBJ1-2, with 8 positions matching TRBD1. In DNA, the CDR3 is TGCGCCAGCAGCTGGGGACAGGACGGCTATGGCTACACCTTC. Its translation is CASSWGQDGYGYTF.